The 15 T cell receptor beta chains presented below share a single source sample, sequenced in a study of blood T cell repertoires in COVID-19. Sequenced by immunoSEQ multiplex PCR; TCRdb stores in-frame clones only, minus some. Of approximately 450,000 clones listed, around 91% were seen once; the top ten hold around 1.1%. Input material: PBMCs or T cells enriched from blood (not recorded which). The receptors were sampled from a man aged 25-45 years who had recovered from COVID-19.

The chain uses TRBV28 and TRBJ2-2; possible D gene TRBD1, 6 bases. From germline, CDR1 is MDHEN and CDR2 SYDVKM. V shed 8 bases and J shed 4 bases, with 11 bases lying between them. The CDR3 extends over 13 amino acids. The CDR3 DNA reads as TGTGCCAGCTGCACAGGGATCACCGGGGAGCTGTTTTTT. It codes for CASCTGITGELFF.

This rearrangement joins TRBV3-1 (or the pseudogene TRBV3-2) to TRBJ1-5; 8 bases are shared with TRBD1. Unmatched junction bases numbered 8, after V lost 8 bases and J lost 5 bases. The CDR3 has 14 residues. The germline CDR1 and CDR2 sequences are LGHDT and YNNKEL (reference sequence). For the CDR3, the DNA is TGTGCCAGCGGGCCTGGACAGGGCGATCAGCCCCAGCATTTT. Its translation: CASGPGQGDQPQHF.

CDR3: CASSSARTGVYEQYF. CDR3 in DNA: TGTGCCAGCAGCTCCGCGCGGACAGGGGTCTACGAGCAGTACTTC. V gene TRBV7-6 combines with J gene TRBJ2-7; 9 bases match TRBD1. CDR3 length: 15 residues. V was pared by 4 bases and J by 3 bases, with 7 bases of the junction left unmatched. In germline, CDR1 is SGHVS, CDR2 FNYEAQ. The variable domain in full, completed from reference TRBV7-6 and TRBJ2-7, reads GAGVSQSPRYKVTKRGQDVALRCDPISGHVSLYWYRQALGQGPEFLTYFNYEAQQDKSGLPNDRFSAERPEGSISTLTIQRTEQRDSAMYRCASSSARTGVYEQYFGPGTRLTVT.

V is TRBV5-1 and J is TRBJ2-2; maybe TRBD2 (5 bases). Germline assignment: CDR1 SGHRS and CDR2 YFSETQ. CDR3 size: 14 residues. With 1 base removed from V and 4 bases from J, the gap between germline ends came to 8 bases. The chain's CDR3 is CASSLSSSTGELFF. The CDR3 nucleotides are TGCGCCAGCAGCTTGTCTAGCAGCACCGGGGAGCTGTTTTTT.

The gene calls are TRBV19 and TRBJ2-3; 7 nucleotides line up with TRBD2. The V segment lost 7 bases and the J segment 6 bases; nucleotides outside the gene matches: 16. Germline CDR1 is LNHDA and CDR2 is SQIVND (reference sequence). This CDR3 has 16 amino acids. The DNA for the CDR3 is TGTGCCAGTACCAAAGCAAACGGGAGGAGTTCGGATACGCAGTATTTT. Translation: CASTKANGRSSDTQYF. Looking up the rest from reference TRBV19 and TRBJ2-3 gives the full variable domain: DGGITQSPKYLFRKEGQNVTLSCEQNLNHDAMYWYRQDPGQGLRLIYYSQIVNDFQKGDIAEGYSVSREKKESFPLTVTSAQKNPTAFYLCASTKANGRSSDTQYFGPGTRLTVL.

The rearrangement uses TRBV10-2 and TRBJ1-5; D perhaps matches TRBD1 (6 bases). There are 14 residues in the CDR3. V was pared by 0 bases and J by 4 bases, with 7 bases between. Germline V CDR1 and CDR2: WSHSY, SAAADI. CDR3 sequence (DNA): TGCGCCAGCAGTGAGTCGGGGGCTAATCAGCCCCAGCATTTT. Its protein is CASSESGANQPQHF.

The chain carries TRBV19 and TRBJ1-1; no firm D call. Germline V gene sequence: CDR1 LNHDA, CDR2 SQIVND (reference sequence). Trimming removed 2 bases at V and 5 bases at J, with 15 bases between. The CDR3 extends over 15 amino acids. The CDR3 here is CASSIRDAVGTEAFF. The CDR3, as DNA: TGTGCCAGTAGTATACGGGATGCAGTTGGAACTGAAGCTTTCTTT.

The chain recombines TRBV10-1 with TRBJ2-1; TRBD2 matches 12 bases. The CDR3 totals 14 residues. Germline V gives CDR1 WNHNN, CDR2 SYGVQD (reference sequence). Trimming removed 3 bases from V and 7 bases from J; junction bases left unmatched: 1. In nucleotides, the CDR3 is TGCGCCAGCAGTGACCTAGCGGGAGGGAATGAGCAGTTCTTC. It encodes CASSDLAGGNEQFF.

The chain uses TRBV6-1 and TRBJ1-5; maybe TRBD1 (6 bases). In germline, CDR1 is MNHNS, CDR2 SASEGT. The CDR3 totals 16 residues. V dropped 2 bases and J dropped 0 bases, with 11 bases sitting between them. The CDR3 loop reads CASSEYWDNSNQPQHF. The CDR3 coding sequence is TGTGCCAGCAGTGAATATTGGGACAATAGCAATCAGCCCCAGCATTTT.

The genes are TRBV10-3 and TRBJ2-7, with 7 bases lining up with TRBD2. V dropped 2 bases and J dropped 3; count of bases not matched to a gene: 4. The germline gives CDR1 ENHRY, CDR2 SYGVKD. The CDR3 has 14 residues. The CDR3 sequence: CAISETSVVYEQYF. The CDR3 coding sequence is TGTGCCATCAGTGAGACTAGCGTCGTCTACGAGCAGTACTTC.

The gene calls are TRBV7-9 and TRBJ1-1, with 9 bases that match TRBD1. The CDR3 contains 15 residues. Germline CDR1 reads SEHNR; CDR2 reads FQNEAQ (reference sequence). The ends lost 4 bases at V and 5 bases at J; junction bases unmatched: 8. The CDR3 is CASSWGTGIGTEAFF. The CDR3 region has the DNA TGTGCCAGCAGCTGGGGGACAGGGATTGGGACTGAAGCTTTCTTT.

This chain uses TRBV19 with TRBJ1-2, with D perhaps matching TRBD1 (6 bases). There are 13 residues in the CDR3. Germline CDR1 and CDR2: LNHDA and SQIVND (reference sequence). V lost 9 bases and J lost 0, with 11 bases in between. The CDR3: CASHGQSNYGYTF. In DNA form, the CDR3 reads TGTGCCAGCCACGGACAGTCTAACTATGGCTACACCTTC. Based on the CDR3 plus reference TRBV19 and TRBJ1-2, the full variable domain is DGGITQSPKYLFRKEGQNVTLSCEQNLNHDAMYWYRQDPGQGLRLIYYSQIVNDFQKGDIAEGYSVSREKKESFPLTVTSAQKNPTAFYLCASHGQSNYGYTFGSGTRLTVV.

The V and J genes are TRBV18 and TRBJ1-1, with 8 bases fitting TRBD1. This CDR3 contains 14 residues. Germline CDR1 is KGHSH and CDR2 is LQKENI. Germline trimming cut 1 base from V and 4 bases from J; bases unmatched to any gene: 2. The CDR3 nucleotides read TGTGCCAGCTCACCACTCGACAGGGGCACTGAAGCTTTCTTT. It specifies CASSPLDRGTEAFF.

This chain links TRBV5-4 with TRBJ2-1; the match to TRBD2 covers 7 bases. CDR1 SGHNT and CDR2 YYREEE come from the germline V gene (reference sequence). V shed 0 bases and J 6 bases; nucleotides not matched to a gene: 9. The CDR3 extends over 16 amino acids. DNA for the CDR3: TGTGCCAGCAGCTTGGGGAGTAGCGGGCCACCCAATGAGCAGTTCTTC. Protein product: CASSLGSSGPPNEQFF.

This chain uses TRBV2 with TRBJ2-7; a weak D match, TRBD2 (5 bases). Germline V gene sequence: CDR1 SNHLY, CDR2 FYNNEI. The V gene lost 11 bases and the J gene lost 5 bases, with 13 bases spanning the gap. The CDR3 is 11 residues long. The CDR3 reads CAAGSIHEQYF. The CDR3 DNA follows: TGTGCCGCGGGCAGCATTCACGAGCAGTACTTC. Full variable domain (outside the CDR3, taken from reference TRBV2 and TRBJ2-7): EPEVTQTPSHQVTQMGQEVILRCVPISNHLYFYWYRQILGQKVEFLVSFYNNEISEKSEIFDDQFSVERPDGSNFTLKIRSTKLEDSAMYFCAAGSIHEQYFGPGTRLTVT.